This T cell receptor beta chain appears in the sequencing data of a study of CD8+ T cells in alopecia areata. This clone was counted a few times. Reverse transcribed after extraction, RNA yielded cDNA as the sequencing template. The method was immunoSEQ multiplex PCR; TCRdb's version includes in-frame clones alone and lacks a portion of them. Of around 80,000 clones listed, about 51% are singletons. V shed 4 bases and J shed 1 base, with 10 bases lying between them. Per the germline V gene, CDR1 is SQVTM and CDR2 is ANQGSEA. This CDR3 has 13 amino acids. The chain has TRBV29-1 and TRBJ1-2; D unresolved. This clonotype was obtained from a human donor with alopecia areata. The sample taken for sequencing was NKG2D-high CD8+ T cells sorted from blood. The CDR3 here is CSVGVSDNYGYTF. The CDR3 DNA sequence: TGCAGCGTTGGAGTATCGGATAACTATGGCTACACCTTC.